The sequence of this TCR beta chain was determined in a study of blood T cells in healthy people across ages. Through a sample-barcoded 5' primer and a J-beta primer mix, a second PCR was run for about 6 to 11 cycles. Each cDNA molecule received a tag from a template-switch adaptor that had 12 random nucleotides. Each single sample gave us at least 2.5 million CDR3-containing paired-end reads. TCRdb recomputed calls from the 5' RACE reads with MiXCR, one row per CDR3 protein. In the table there are 650,000 to 1,000,000 distinct CDR3 sequences, around 34% of which are singletons. Whole-study findings and limits: In older individuals, TCR beta diversity per million T cells was lower, falling roughly linearly with age. Long-lived donors exceeded aged donors in naive CD4+ cells and diversity.

The ends were cut back, 4 bases at V and 8 bases at J, with 5 bases in the middle. Germline V gene data show CDR1 as DFQATT and CDR2 as SNEGSKA (reference sequence). CDR3 length: 9 residues. To note about this clonotype: Antigen unknown.

Sample: blood. This receptor was taken from a man younger than 30 in good health. The chain combines TRBV20-1 with TRBJ1-2; D gene uncertain. CDR3 sequence (DNA): TGCAGTGCTATGGAAGGCTACACCTTC. Residues: CSAMEGYTF.